This T cell receptor beta chain comes out of a study of blood T cell repertoires in COVID-19. Study in general: From T cells, B-cell-depleted T cells, or PBMCs came the material, which was cDNA or gDNA.

The authors' processing: By means of reference gene primer amplification, nucleated cell counts were estimated. The method was immunoSEQ multiplex PCR; TCRdb's version includes in-frame clones alone and lacks a portion of them. Clone size and the V and J calls come from that table; the DNA yielded D and trimming. This repertoire shows about 480,000 clones, less than 90% found once; its top ten account for roughly 7.3%. Trimming stripped 1 base from V and 11 bases from J, with 15 bases between. This CDR3 has 13 residues. Germline V gene sequence: CDR1 SGHTA, CDR2 FQGNSA. The chain couples TRBV7-2 to TRBJ2-7, with D maybe TRBD2 (5 bases). The specimen sequenced was peripheral blood. The receptor comes from a woman aged 50 to 60 with COVID-19, enrolled during active disease. Written as DNA, the CDR3 is TGTGCCAGCAGCTTAGAGGCGCGAGGGAGTGAGTACTTC. Encoded protein: CASSLEARGSEYF.